Each of the 32 T cell receptor beta chains below was sequenced from the same sample in a study of cytomegalovirus exposure and HLA in healthy donors. The PCR used 60 Vbeta and 13 Jbeta primers. Measured with immunoSEQ multiplex PCR; TCRdb has only the in-frame clones, and not every one. The sample lists around 160,000 clones, roughly 73% occurring once. The sample taken for sequencing was PBMCs. Receptor source: a woman aged 18-35 years in good health and CMV-seronegative.

J is TRBJ1-5 and V is TRBV2, with 7 bases that match TRBD1. Per germline, CDR1 SNHLY and CDR2 FYNNEI. The J segment lost 0 bases and the V segment lost 5 bases, leaving 4 bases of the junction unmatched. The CDR3 spans 15 residues. The CDR3 reads CASSPTGYSNQPQHF. The CDR3 nucleotides read TGTGCCAGCAGTCCGACAGGGTATAGCAATCAGCCCCAGCATTTT. Drawing the rest from reference TRBV2 and TRBJ1-5, the complete variable domain is EPEVTQTPSHQVTQMGQEVILRCVPISNHLYFYWYRQILGQKVEFLVSFYNNEISEKSEIFDDQFSVERPDGSNFTLKIRSTKLEDSAMYFCASSPTGYSNQPQHFGDGTRLSIL.

The CDR3 DNA reads as TGTGCCACCAGCAGAGGAGGGGGTTCCCAGCATTTT. Its translation: CATSRGGGSQHF. V and J are TRBV15 and TRBJ1-5, with a weak D call TRBD1 (6 bases). Germline values: CDR1 LNHNV, CDR2 YYDKDF (reference sequence). Trimming cost V 1 base and J 11 bases, with 9 bases left between them. This CDR3 is built from 12 residues.

This clone was recorded only once. The V gene is TRBV4-1, the J gene TRBJ2-7; D may be TRBD1 (5 bases). CDR1 MGHRA and CDR2 YSYEKL come from the germline V gene. V dropped 4 bases and J dropped 6 bases, with 16 bases sitting between them. The length of the CDR3 is 14 residues. CDR3 DNA sequence: TGCGCCAGCAGCCCAGGTTATACAGGCTCCGAGCAGTACTTC. Translating it yields CASSPGYTGSEQYF.

The chain combines TRBV9 with TRBJ2-3; a possible D gene is TRBD2 (6 bases). Germline V CDR1 and CDR2: SGDLS, YYNGEE. V was cut by 0 bases and J by 5 bases, with 16 bases left in between. This CDR3 is built from 16 residues. The CDR3 here is CASSVVAGWAGDTQYF. DNA for the CDR3: TGTGCCAGCAGCGTAGTGGCGGGATGGGCGGGAGATACGCAGTATTTT.

The CDR3 sequence: CASSHPHRGRLNTEAFF. The CDR3 DNA follows: TGCGCCAGCAGTCATCCACACAGGGGGAGGTTGAACACTGAAGCTTTCTTT. The chain combines TRBV23-1 with TRBJ1-1, with 8 bases identical to TRBD1. TRBV23-1 qualifies as an ORF whose function is uncertain. V shed 3 bases and J 0 bases; nucleotides not matched to a gene: 9. The CDR3 consists of 17 residues.

The J gene is TRBJ2-1, the V gene TRBV4-3; the D is unclear. This CDR3 is 21 amino acids long. The V gene's germline CDR1 is LGHNA and CDR2 YSLEER. V lost 0 bases to trimming and J lost 0 bases, with 24 bases between them. The CDR3 nucleotides read TGCGCCAGCAGCCAAGATTTAGGAAGTGGAGTCAGCCCGAGCTCCTACAATGAGCAGTTCTTC. Translation: CASSQDLGSGVSPSSYNEQFF.

The chain uses TRBV9 and TRBJ2-1, with 13 bases matching TRBD2. Germline V gene sequence: CDR1 SGDLS, CDR2 YYNGEE. V lost 4 bases to trimming and J lost 10 bases; unmatched junction nucleotides: 8. CDR3 length equals 15 residues. The CDR3 DNA reads TGTGCCAGCAGCCCAAGGACTAGCGGGAGTGGGGAGCAGTTCTTC. It is translated as CASSPRTSGSGEQFF.

This clone has just one count. This sequence joins TRBV9 and TRBJ2-3; possible D gene TRBD2, 5 bases. Germline CDR1 SGDLS, CDR2 YYNGEE. The V and J ends lost 3 bases and 2 bases respectively, with 13 bases between them. The CDR3 runs to 15 residues. The CDR3 DNA reads TGTGCCAGCAGCGATAGCGCACAGAACACAGATACGCAGTATTTT. Translated: CASSDSAQNTDTQYF. Full variable domain (remainder filled in from reference TRBV9 and TRBJ2-3): DSGVTQTPKHLITATGQRVTLRCSPRSGDLSVYWYQQSLDQGLQFLIQYYNGEERAKGNILERFSAQQFPDLHSELNLSSLELGDSALYFCASSDSAQNTDTQYFGPGTRLTVL.

V is TRBV9 and J is TRBJ1-3; D perhaps matches TRBD1 (6 bases). The CDR3 contains 14 residues. CDR1 is SGDLS and CDR2 is YYNGEE in the germline V gene. With 3 bases removed from V and 1 base from J, the gap between germline ends came to 8 bases. The CDR3 loop is CASSAGASGNTIYF. The CDR3 DNA follows: TGTGCCAGCAGCGCAGGGGCTTCTGGAAACACCATATATTTT.

The V gene is TRBV25-1, the J gene TRBJ2-5; D gene uncertain. The CDR3 loop spans 15 amino acids. Between the trimmed V and J ends, which lost 6 bases and 2 bases, there was a span of 16 bases. CDR1 and CDR2 (germline): MGHDK, SYGVNS. The CDR3 DNA follows: TGTGCCAGCAGCCCATTCGCGGCTTATCAAGAGACCCAGTACTTC. Translated, it gives CASSPFAAYQETQYF.

This clone was observed once. The chain recombines TRBV5-4 with TRBJ2-2, with 9 nucleotides matching TRBD2. This CDR3 region has 18 residues. Germline-derived CDR1 and CDR2 are SGHNT and YYREEE (reference sequence). Germline trimming cut 0 bases from V and 3 bases from J; bases unmatched to any gene: 9. The CDR3 DNA follows: TGTGCCAGCAGCTTGGACCCTAGCGGGGACGGGTACACCGGGGAGCTGTTTTTT. Amino acids: CASSLDPSGDGYTGELFF.

The gene calls are TRBV5-5 and TRBJ2-1; D might be TRBD1 (6 bases). V lost 1 base, J lost 2 bases, and 10 bases lay in between. The V gene's germline CDR1 is SGHKS and CDR2 YYEKEE (reference sequence). CDR3 length: 15 residues. In DNA, the CDR3 is TGTGCCAGCAGCTTGTTCAGGGGACCCTACAATGAGCAGTTCTTC. It specifies CASSLFRGPYNEQFF.

Concerning this clone itself: The germline gene is not matched at one end of the junction; a read error may be the cause. Other DNA sequences of this sample code for an identical CDR3. The genes are TRBV19 and TRBJ1-1; D might be TRBD1 (6 bases). The germline V gene encodes CDR1 LNHDA and CDR2 SQIVND (reference sequence). CDR3 size: 14 residues. The CDR3 loop reads CASSMGQGNAEAFF. Written as DNA, the CDR3 is TGTGCCAGCAGTATGGGCCAGGGGAACGCTGAAGCTTTCTTT.

The J gene is TRBJ2-7, the V gene TRBV6-1; D ambiguous. The CDR3 is 13 amino acids. V was pared by 1 base and J by 3 bases, with 7 bases between. Germline lookup yields CDR1 MNHNS and CDR2 SASEGT. CDR3 nucleotides: TGTGCCAGCAGTGAAGACGGCTACTACGAGCAGTACGTC. The encoded protein is CASSEDGYYEQYV.

J is TRBJ2-2 and V is TRBV7-8, with D possibly matching TRBD1 (6 bases). The germline V gene has CDR1 SGHVS and CDR2 FQNEAQ. V lost 1 base, J lost 5 bases, and 11 bases lay in between. The CDR3 covers 15 residues. The CDR3 nucleotides are TGTGCCAGCAGCTTAGTGGGGGCGAGGACCGGGGAGCTGTTTTTT. This sequence encodes CASSLVGARTGELFF. The entire variable domain, with the rest obtained from reference TRBV7-8 and TRBJ2-2, is as follows: GAGVSQSPRYKVAKRGQDVALRCDPISGHVSLFWYQQALGQGPEFLTYFQNEAQLDKSGLPSDRFFAERPEGSVSTLKIQRTQQEDSAVYLCASSLVGARTGELFFGEGSRLTVL.

The gene calls are TRBV4-1 and TRBJ2-1, with TRBD2 matching 7 bases. CDR1 MGHRA and CDR2 YSYEKL come from the germline V gene. Trimming cost V 0 bases and J 7 bases; bases outside gene matches: 9. The CDR3 is 16 residues long. The CDR3 is CASSQDGGSGGNEQFF. In DNA form, the CDR3 reads TGCGCCAGCAGCCAAGATGGCGGGAGCGGCGGAAATGAGCAGTTCTTC.

This clone was observed a single time. The chain recombines TRBV9 with TRBJ2-2; 7 bases agree with TRBD1. The CDR3 is made up of 14 amino acids. Germline V gives CDR1 SGDLS, CDR2 YYNGEE. The V gene end was trimmed by 4 bases and the J gene end by 6 bases; junction bases not matched to a gene: 6. The CDR3 sequence is CASSPTDRAGELFF. The CDR3 coding sequence is TGTGCCAGCAGCCCGACCGACAGGGCCGGGGAGCTGTTTTTT.

This chain connects TRBV15 to TRBJ2-2; 8 positions agree with TRBD1. V lost 1 base, J lost 0 bases, and 7 bases stayed unmatched. The CDR3 length is 18 residues. CDR1 LNHNV and CDR2 YYDKDF come from the germline V gene (reference sequence). The CDR3 region is CATSRGGQGPTNTGELFF. The CDR3, as DNA: TGTGCCACCAGCAGAGGAGGACAGGGACCTACGAACACCGGGGAGCTGTTTTTT. The full variable domain, with the rest looked up from reference TRBV15 and TRBJ2-2, is DAMVIQNPRYQVTQFGKPVTLSCSQTLNHNVMYWYQQKSSQAPKLLFHYYDKDFNNEADTPDNFQSRRPNTSFCFLDIRSPGLGDTAMYLCATSRGGQGPTNTGELFFGEGSRLTVL.

This chain connects TRBV18 to TRBJ2-2; no reliable D call. The CDR3 has 15 amino acids. Germline V gene sequence: CDR1 KGHSH, CDR2 LQKENI. V lost 1 base to trimming and J lost 4 bases, with 10 bases between them. CDR3 coding DNA: TGTGCCAGCTCACCACGGTTAGCCTTCACCGGGGAGCTGTTTTTT. Its translation: CASSPRLAFTGELFF.

The J gene is TRBJ1-2, the V gene TRBV2, with D possibly being TRBD1 (5 bases). This CDR3 has 15 amino acids. CDR1 is SNHLY and CDR2 is FYNNEI in the germline V gene. Trimming cost V 2 bases and J 2 bases, with 12 bases left between them. The CDR3 loop is CASSESLRGNYGYTF. In DNA, the CDR3 is TGTGCCAGCAGTGAATCGCTAAGGGGAAACTATGGCTACACCTTC.

This clone has just one count. This chain uses TRBV19 with TRBJ2-7; 7 nucleotides line up with TRBD1. Germline lookup yields CDR1 LNHDA and CDR2 SQIVND (reference sequence). Losses at the gene ends were 5 bases for V and 3 bases for J; bases not matched to a gene: 4. This CDR3 has 13 residues. The CDR3 sequence: CASSRQGSYEQYV. CDR3 nucleotides: TGTGCCAGTAGTCGACAGGGTAGCTACGAGCAGTACGTC.

The chain joins TRBV19 to TRBJ1-5, with D possibly matching TRBD1 (5 bases). Germline loops: CDR1 LNHDA, CDR2 SQIVND (reference sequence). CDR3 size: 16 residues. Deletions cut 0 bases from V and 4 bases from J, with 13 bases between. As DNA, the CDR3 is TGTGCCAGTAGTATAGAGGAAGGGGCGAGAAATCAGCCCCAGCATTTT. Protein: CASSIEEGARNQPQHF. Full variable domain (outside the CDR3, taken from reference TRBV19 and TRBJ1-5): DGGITQSPKYLFRKEGQNVTLSCEQNLNHDAMYWYRQDPGQGLRLIYYSQIVNDFQKGDIAEGYSVSREKKESFPLTVTSAQKNPTAFYLCASSIEEGARNQPQHFGDGTRLSIL.

This chain connects TRBV11-2 to TRBJ1-5; TRBD1 might be the D (5 bases). The CDR3 has 14 amino acids. Trimming shortened V by 1 base and J by 7 bases, and 11 bases separated the two germline ends. Germline lookup yields CDR1 SGHAT and CDR2 FQNNGV. As DNA, the CDR3 is TGTGCCAGCAGCTTAGCAGGGAGGCGCCAGCCCCAGCATTTT. Translating gives CASSLAGRRQPQHF.

The chain employs TRBV7-2 and TRBJ2-7; 9 bases fit TRBD2. The CDR3 extends over 16 amino acids. Germline-derived CDR1 and CDR2 are SGHTA and FQGNSA. J gave up 3 bases and V 4 bases, and 10 bases lay outside the gene matches. CDR3 loop: CASSSRISGGYYEQYF. DNA for the CDR3: TGTGCCAGCAGCTCCAGAATTAGCGGGGGATACTACGAGCAGTACTTC.

This sequence joins TRBV7-9 and TRBJ1-2, with a tentative D call TRBD1 (5 bases). The CDR3 is 14 amino acids. Germline CDR1 and CDR2: SEHNR and FQNEAQ (reference sequence). V was trimmed by 2 bases and J by 2 bases, leaving 9 bases between them. CDR3 loop: CASSLSPGNYGYTF. The CDR3 DNA is TGTGCCAGCAGCTTATCACCAGGGAACTATGGCTACACCTTC.

The gene calls are TRBV11-1 and TRBJ1-2; D might be TRBD1 (6 bases). Trimming shortened V by 4 bases and J by 6 bases, and 12 bases separated the two germline ends. Germline loops: CDR1 SGHAT, CDR2 FQDESV (reference sequence). The CDR3 loop spans 13 amino acids. The DNA of the CDR3 is TGTGCCAGCAGCTATACCGGGACAAATGGCTACACCTTC. It codes for CASSYTGTNGYTF.

The genes are TRBV28 and TRBJ2-2, with D possibly being TRBD1 (6 bases). Per germline, CDR1 MDHEN and CDR2 SYDVKM. V lost 6 bases and J 5 bases, leaving 10 bases between the germline ends. The CDR3 is made up of 13 amino acids. This chain's CDR3 is CASRQGWTGELFF. The CDR3, as DNA: TGTGCCAGCAGGCAGGGGTGGACCGGGGAGCTGTTTTTT.

This chain joins TRBV5-4 and TRBJ1-6; D may be TRBD1 (5 bases). This CDR3 contains 17 residues. Germline CDR1 reads SGHNT; CDR2 reads YYREEE (reference sequence). Between the trimmed V and J ends, which lost 4 bases and 1 base, there was a span of 15 bases. This chain's CDR3 is CASSQDPRASYNSPLHF. CDR3 sequence (DNA): TGTGCCAGCAGCCAAGATCCCAGGGCATCCTATAATTCACCCCTCCACTTT.

The chain links TRBV7-2 to TRBJ2-1; D gene ambiguous. Germline V gives CDR1 SGHTA, CDR2 FQGNSA. The V gene lost 4 bases and the J gene lost 6 bases, with 10 bases spanning the gap. This CDR3 is built from 13 residues. CDR3 region: CASSSTAPNEQFF. The CDR3 coding sequence is TGTGCCAGCAGCTCCACTGCTCCCAATGAGCAGTTCTTC.

This clone was detected a few times. The V and J genes are TRBV6-6 and TRBJ1-1, with D possibly matching TRBD1 (5 bases). The CDR3 consists of 15 residues. Between the trimmed V and J ends, which lost 0 bases and 10 bases, there was a span of 18 bases. Germline V CDR1 and CDR2: MNHNY, SVGAGI (reference sequence). CDR3 DNA sequence: TGTGCCAGCAGTTACTCGGGGCAGGGAAGTAATCTAGCTTTCTTT. Encoded protein: CASSYSGQGSNLAFF.

This clone was recorded a few times. This rearrangement joins TRBV6-1 to TRBJ1-2, with 7 nucleotides matching TRBD1. The CDR3 sequence is 12 residues long. From germline, CDR1 is MNHNS and CDR2 SASEGT. The V and J ends lost 10 bases and 0 bases, in that order; junction bases with no gene match: 2. The DNA for the CDR3 is TGTGCCAATGGACAGGCTAACTATGGCTACACCTTC. Protein sequence: CANGQANYGYTF.

This rearrangement joins TRBV12-5 to TRBJ2-1; 8 nucleotides agree with TRBD1. V lost 7 bases, J lost 5 bases, and 7 bases stayed unmatched. The CDR3 is made up of 14 amino acids. Germline-derived CDR1 and CDR2 are LGHNT and FRNRAP. The CDR3 DNA reads as TGTGCTAGTGCCACAGGACAGGGCAACAATGAGCAGTTCTTC. Its translation: CASATGQGNNEQFF.